These 19 T cell receptor beta chains were sequenced from one sample in a study of T cell responses to AZD1222 COVID-19 vaccine. TCRdb keeps only in-frame clones here, not all; method: immunoSEQ multiplex PCR. The repertoire table contains about 140,000 clones. Sequences were obtained from peripheral blood. Receptor source: an adult in good health.

The CDR3 DNA follows: TGTGCCAGCAGCTCGGGGCCAAGCCTGGGCACAGATACGCAGTATTTT. This gives the protein CASSSGPSLGTDTQYF. The chain recombines TRBV3-1 (or the pseudogene TRBV3-2) with TRBJ2-3; D is tentatively TRBD1 or TRBD2 (5 bases each). This CDR3 contains 16 residues. Germline V gene lookup returns CDR1 LGHDT and CDR2 YNNKEL (reference sequence). V was shortened by 5 bases and J by 1 base, with 16 bases between the two germline ends.

The CDR3 DNA is TGCAGCGTTAAGACAGGGCCGAACTATGGCTACACCTTC. Its translation is CSVKTGPNYGYTF. V and J are TRBV29-1 and TRBJ1-2; TRBD1 aligns across 7 bases. Germline V lookup: CDR1 SQVTM, CDR2 ANQGSEA. The CDR3 is 13 residues long. Losses at the gene ends were 5 bases for V and 2 bases for J; bases not matched to a gene: 5.

This chain joins TRBV7-8 and TRBJ2-7; a possible D gene is TRBD2 (5 bases). The germline V gene encodes CDR1 SGHVS and CDR2 FQNEAQ. Deletions cut 3 bases from V and 7 bases from J, with 16 bases between. The CDR3 covers 14 residues. The CDR3 DNA sequence: TGTGCCAGCAGCTTTGACCGGGAAGCTCGGGAGCAGTACTTC. Residues: CASSFDREAREQYF.

The chain has TRBV4-1 and TRBJ1-6, with D unresolved. The CDR3 spans 16 residues. Germline-derived CDR1 and CDR2 are MGHRA and YSYEKL. Trimming removed 4 bases at V and 7 bases at J, with 17 bases between. The DNA of the CDR3 is TGCGCCAGCAGCCCCTCCTCCAGGTTGGGGAATTCACCCCTCCACTTT. This translates into CASSPSSRLGNSPLHF.

The V gene is TRBV27, the J gene TRBJ1-2; TRBD1 matches 9 bases. The CDR3 covers 18 residues. Trimming removed 6 bases from V and 5 bases from J; junction bases left unmatched: 19. Germline V gives CDR1 MNHEY, CDR2 SMNVEV (reference sequence). The CDR3 sequence is CASSPQIGGQGSPYGYTF. CDR3 coding DNA: TGTGCCAGCAGCCCACAAATTGGGGGACAGGGTTCTCCTTATGGCTACACCTTC.

V is TRBV27 and J is TRBJ2-6; TRBD1 matches at 9 bases. Germline V gene lookup returns CDR1 MNHEY and CDR2 SMNVEV (reference sequence). V shed 7 bases and J 0 bases; nucleotides not matched to a gene: 7. The CDR3 covers 17 residues. The CDR3 nucleotides are TGTGCCAGCACGGACAGGGGATCGCGCTCTGGGGCCAACGTCCTGACTTTC. Amino acid sequence: CASTDRGSRSGANVLTF.

V is TRBV30 and J is TRBJ1-1; 7 positions match TRBD1. J was trimmed by 7 bases and V by 1 base; bases with no gene match: 9. Germline V gives CDR1 GTSNPN, CDR2 SVGIG (reference sequence). The CDR3 runs to 14 residues. The CDR3 sequence: CAWSGDRVVGEAFF. For the CDR3, the DNA is TGTGCCTGGAGTGGAGACAGGGTCGTGGGTGAAGCTTTCTTT.

This rearrangement joins TRBV5-4 to TRBJ2-1; perhaps TRBD2 as D (6 bases). Germline V gene lookup returns CDR1 SGHNT and CDR2 YYREEE (reference sequence). The V end was cut by 4 bases, the J end by 8 bases, with 22 bases between. This CDR3 has 16 amino acids. CDR3 sequence: CASSGRDSLLFHEQFF. The CDR3 nucleotides are TGTGCCAGCAGCGGCCGGGACTCACTTTTGTTCCATGAGCAGTTCTTC.

V is TRBV27 and J is TRBJ2-1; TRBD1 aligns across 10 bases. The trim removed 10 bases at V and 4 bases at J, leaving 10 bases unmatched. CDR1 and CDR2 (germline): MNHEY, SMNVEV (reference sequence). The CDR3 is 15 amino acids. The CDR3 coding sequence is TGTGCCACCAGATACGGGACAGGGGAATACAATGAGCAGTTCTTC. Its translation: CATRYGTGEYNEQFF.

The chain has TRBV7-9 and TRBJ2-1, with TRBD2 matching 8 bases. J lost 10 bases, V lost 5 bases, and 4 bases had no gene match. The CDR3 is made up of 12 amino acids. Germline lookup yields CDR1 SEHNR and CDR2 FQNEAQ (reference sequence). The CDR3: CASSHGLAEQFF. The DNA for the CDR3 is TGTGCCAGCAGCCATGGACTAGCCGAGCAGTTCTTC.

The V gene is TRBV5-5, the J gene TRBJ1-5, with TRBD1 as a possible D gene (5 bases). V lost 5 bases and J 8 bases, leaving 14 bases between the germline ends. CDR1 is SGHKS, CDR2 YYEKEE, per germline (reference sequence). CDR3 length: 13 amino acids. The CDR3 is CASSPAGDKPQHF. The CDR3 bases are TGTGCCAGCAGTCCAGCGGGGGATAAGCCCCAGCATTTT.

This rearrangement joins TRBV5-1 to TRBJ2-1; 10 nucleotides agree with TRBD2. The CDR3 runs to 18 residues. Trimming took 1 base from V and 3 from J; bases not matched to a gene: 10. CDR1 and CDR2 from the germline V gene are SGHRS and YFSETQ. The CDR3: CASSLLASGGRYYNEQFF. The CDR3 region has the DNA TGCGCCAGCAGCTTGTTGGCTAGCGGGGGCCGTTACTACAATGAGCAGTTCTTC.

CDR3 sequence reads: CASSRKPDGTAEQFF. In nucleotides, the CDR3 is TGTGCCAGCAGCCGAAAACCGGACGGTACGGCTGAGCAGTTCTTC. The chain uses TRBV3-1 (or the pseudogene TRBV3-2) and TRBJ2-1; D unresolved. The CDR3 sequence is 15 residues long. Germline V lookup: CDR1 LGHDT, CDR2 YNNKEL (reference sequence). V lost 4 bases and J 9 bases, leaving 19 bases between the germline ends.

The V gene is TRBV29-1, the J gene TRBJ2-3, with 8 bases aligning to TRBD2. The CDR3 spans 15 residues. The ends lost 5 bases at V and 2 bases at J; junction bases unmatched: 9. Germline V CDR1 and CDR2: SQVTM, ANQGSEA. The CDR3 protein is CSVRPSGGDTDTQYF. CDR3 in DNA: TGCAGCGTTCGTCCCAGCGGGGGAGACACAGATACGCAGTATTTT.

This chain connects TRBV2 to TRBJ2-5; 9 bases match TRBD2. The V gene's germline CDR1 is SNHLY and CDR2 FYNNEI. The trim removed 6 bases at V and 0 bases at J, leaving 8 bases unmatched. The CDR3 has 16 residues. The CDR3: CASRDRLAAYQETQYF. CDR3 DNA sequence: TGTGCCAGCAGGGACAGACTAGCGGCGTACCAAGAGACCCAGTACTTC.

The gene calls are TRBV7-8 and TRBJ1-1, with TRBD1 matching over 10 bases. Trimming removed 5 bases from V and 4 bases from J; junction bases left unmatched: 4. CDR3 length: 14 residues. The germline V gene has CDR1 SGHVS and CDR2 FQNEAQ. The CDR3 loop is CASSRQGAGTEAFF. DNA of the CDR3: TGTGCCAGCAGCCGACAGGGGGCGGGCACTGAAGCTTTCTTT.

V usage is TRBV4-3 and J usage is TRBJ2-1; D not resolved. V lost 3 bases and J 4 bases, leaving 16 bases between the germline ends. This CDR3 has 16 residues. The germline V gene encodes CDR1 LGHNA and CDR2 YSLEER. The CDR3 bases are TGCGCCAGCAGCCAGGTGGGCCAGCCCCCTTACAATGAGCAGTTCTTC. Residues: CASSQVGQPPYNEQFF.

This sequence joins TRBV19 and TRBJ1-5; D ambiguous. The V and J ends lost 4 bases and 6 bases respectively, with 7 bases between them. There are 12 residues in the CDR3. Germline V gives CDR1 LNHDA, CDR2 SQIVND (reference sequence). The CDR3 sequence is CASSTGGQPQHF. The CDR3 DNA reads TGTGCCAGTAGTACGGGAGGTCAGCCCCAGCATTTT. Combining the CDR3 with reference TRBV19 and TRBJ1-5 gives the whole variable domain DGGITQSPKYLFRKEGQNVTLSCEQNLNHDAMYWYRQDPGQGLRLIYYSQIVNDFQKGDIAEGYSVSREKKESFPLTVTSAQKNPTAFYLCASSTGGQPQHFGDGTRLSIL.

The chain employs TRBV2 and TRBJ2-7; no reliable D call. Germline lookup yields CDR1 SNHLY and CDR2 FYNNEI. V was trimmed by 4 bases and J by 0 bases, leaving 10 bases between them. The CDR3 totals 14 residues. The CDR3 protein is CASSVWADSYEQYF. DNA of the CDR3: TGTGCCAGCAGTGTGTGGGCAGACTCCTACGAGCAGTACTTC.